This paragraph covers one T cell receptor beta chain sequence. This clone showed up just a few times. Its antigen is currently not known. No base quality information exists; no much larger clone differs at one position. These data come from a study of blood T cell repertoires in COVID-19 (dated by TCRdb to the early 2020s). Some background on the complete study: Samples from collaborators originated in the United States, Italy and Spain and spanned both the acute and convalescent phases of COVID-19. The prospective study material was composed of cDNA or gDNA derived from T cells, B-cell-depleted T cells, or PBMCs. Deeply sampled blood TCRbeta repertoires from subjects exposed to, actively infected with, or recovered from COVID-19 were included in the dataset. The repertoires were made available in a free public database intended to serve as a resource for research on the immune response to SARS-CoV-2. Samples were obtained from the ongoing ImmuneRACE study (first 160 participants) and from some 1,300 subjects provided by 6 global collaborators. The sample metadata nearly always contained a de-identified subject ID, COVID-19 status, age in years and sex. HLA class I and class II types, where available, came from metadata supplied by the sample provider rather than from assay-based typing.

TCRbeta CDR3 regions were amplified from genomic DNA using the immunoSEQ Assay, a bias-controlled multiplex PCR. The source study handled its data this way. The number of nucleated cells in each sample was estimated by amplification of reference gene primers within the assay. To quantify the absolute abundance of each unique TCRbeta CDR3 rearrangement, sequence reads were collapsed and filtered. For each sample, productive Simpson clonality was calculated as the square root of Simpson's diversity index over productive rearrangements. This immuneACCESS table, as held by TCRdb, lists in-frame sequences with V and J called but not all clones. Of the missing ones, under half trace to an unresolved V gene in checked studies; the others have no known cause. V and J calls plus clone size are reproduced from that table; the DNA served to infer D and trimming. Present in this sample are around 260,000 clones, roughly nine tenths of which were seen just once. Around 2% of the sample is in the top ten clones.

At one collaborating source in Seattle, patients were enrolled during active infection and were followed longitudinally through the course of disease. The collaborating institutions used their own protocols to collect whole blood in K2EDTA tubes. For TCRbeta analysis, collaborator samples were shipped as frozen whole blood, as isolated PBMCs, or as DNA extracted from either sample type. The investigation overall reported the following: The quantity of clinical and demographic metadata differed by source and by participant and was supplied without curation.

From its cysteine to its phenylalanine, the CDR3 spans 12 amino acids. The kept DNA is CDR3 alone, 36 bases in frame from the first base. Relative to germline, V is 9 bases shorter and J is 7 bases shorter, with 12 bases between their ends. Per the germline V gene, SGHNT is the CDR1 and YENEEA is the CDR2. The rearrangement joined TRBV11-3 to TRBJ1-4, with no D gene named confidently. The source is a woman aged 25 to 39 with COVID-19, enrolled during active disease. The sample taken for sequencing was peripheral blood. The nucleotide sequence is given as TGTGCCAGGCATCATGGAGGTGAAAAACTGTTTTTT. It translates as CARHHGGEKLFF.